A selection of T cell receptor beta chains follows, all from one sample in a study of a mutant IDH1 vaccine in newly diagnosed glioma. Assay used: immunoSEQ multiplex PCR; TCRdb lists only in-frame clones, some missing. The sample lists around 40,000 clones; roughly 81% were seen once. Their antigen targets remain unknown. Sample: PBMCs, taken from a glioma patient whose treatment included an IDH1 peptide vaccine. These receptors all come from a man between 45 and 60 years old with glioma. CDR3s include the opening cysteine and the closing phenylalanine or tryptophan. D genes are given only for firm matches. Only part of the rows carry a size: once, few, many, or a class if the clone is expanded.

j_call v_call clone_size d_call cdr3_aa cdr3_nt
TRBJ1-3 TRBV19 NA NA CASSINQGRRRGNTIYF TGTGCCAGTAGTATAAATCAGGGGCGCAGAAGAGGAAACACCATATATTTT
TRBJ2-7 TRBV7-2 once NA CASSSPTAYEQYF TGTGCCAGCAGCTCGCCGACAGCCTACGAGCAGTACTTC
TRBJ1-2 TRBV6-5 NA TRBD1 CASSGTDTYGYTF TGTGCCAGCAGTGGGACAGATACTTATGGCTACACCTTC
TRBJ1-1 TRBV4-1 NA TRBD1 CASSSTGGTEAFF TGCGCCAGCAGCAGCACAGGGGGCACTGAAGCTTTCTTT
TRBJ2-5 TRBV7-9 few NA CASSLFQETQYF TGTGCCAGCAGCTTATTCCAAGAGACCCAGTACTTC
TRBJ2-5 TRBV4-2 NA NA CASSQDWGKQETQYF TGTGCCAGCAGCCAAGATTGGGGGAAGCAAGAGACCCAGTACTTC
TRBJ2-7 TRBV4-3 NA NA CASSQDLRYEQYF TGCGCCAGCAGCCAAGATTTGAGGTACGAGCAGTACTTC
TRBJ1-1 TRBV10-2 NA NA CASSLTANTEAFF TGCGCCAGCTCCCTGACAGCTAACACTGAAGCTTTCTTT
TRBJ1-1 TRBV7-3 NA NA CASSFQKSYTEAFF TGTGCCAGCAGCTTTCAAAAGTCGTACACTGAAGCTTTCTTT
TRBJ2-7 TRBV2 NA TRBD1 CASREGQGTAYEQYF TGTGCCAGCAGGGAGGGACAGGGAACCGCCTACGAGCAGTACTTC
TRBJ2-7 TRBV6-5 NA TRBD2 CASSSTTSGSYEQYF TGTGCCAGCAGTTCAACTACTAGCGGTTCCTACGAGCAGTACTTC
TRBJ2-7 TRBV28 NA TRBD2 CASSLTSGRLLSYEQYF TGTGCCAGCAGTTTGACTAGCGGGAGACTTCTCTCCTACGAGCAGTACTTC
TRBJ2-5 TRBV9 NA NA CASSVSVGETQYF TGTGCCAGCAGCGTTAGTGTAGGGGAGACCCAGTACTTC
TRBJ1-2 TRBV19 NA NA CAARPGRSNYGYTF TGTGCCGCACGTCCGGGACGGTCTAACTATGGCTACACCTTC
TRBJ1-1 TRBV7-3 NA NA CASSFEGTNTEAFF TGTGCCAGCAGCTTCGAGGGCACGAACACTGAAGCTTTCTTT
TRBJ1-2 TRBV7-9 NA NA CASSAYRDGYTF TGTGCCAGCAGCGCCTACAGGGATGGCTACACCTTC
TRBJ1-4 TRBV7-9 NA NA CASSLSANEKLFF TGTGCCAGCAGCCTAAGCGCTAATGAAAAACTGTTTTTT
TRBJ2-1 TRBV6-1 NA TRBD2 CASSWRGYNEQFF TGTGCCAGCTCCTGGCGGGGGTACAATGAGCAGTTCTTC
TRBJ2-3 TRBV7-9 once NA CASSRNPTGDTQYF TGTGCCAGCAGCCGTAACCCGACCGGGGATACGCAGTATTTT
TRBJ2-1 TRBV5-8 NA TRBD1 CASRNKDRALGDEQFF TGTGCCAGCAGAAACAAGGACAGGGCACTAGGGGATGAGCAGTTCTTC
TRBJ1-1 TRBV6-6 once NA CASSLRGEDTEAFF TGTGCCAGCTCACTGAGGGGGGAAGACACTGAAGCTTTCTTT
TRBJ2-1 TRBV4-1 NA NA CASSQPGYPRYPDEQFF TGCGCCAGCAGCCAGCCCGGGTACCCCAGGTATCCTGATGAGCAGTTCTTC
TRBJ2-1 TRBV10-3 NA NA CAIASQGAYNEQFF TGTGCCATCGCTAGTCAAGGGGCCTACAATGAGCAGTTCTTC
TRBJ1-4 TRBV11-3 NA NA CASSLDRKNEKLFF TGTGCCAGCAGCTTAGACAGAAAGAATGAAAAACTGTTTTTT
TRBJ1-4 TRBV2 NA TRBD1 CASSEQGANEKLFF TGTGCCAGCAGTGAGCAGGGGGCGAATGAAAAACTGTTTTTT
TRBJ2-3 TRBV11-2 NA TRBD2 CATPQGSGRPTDTQYF TGTGCCACCCCCCAAGGTAGCGGGAGGCCCACAGATACGCAGTATTTT
TRBJ2-3 TRBV6-4 NA TRBD2 CASSREAGGLDTQYF TGTGCCAGCAGTCGGGAAGCGGGAGGCCTGGATACGCAGTATTTT
TRBJ2-2 TRBV28 NA NA CASSFHSQGTGELFF TGTGCCAGCAGTTTTCACTCCCAGGGCACCGGGGAGCTGTTTTTT
TRBJ1-1 TRBV19 NA NA CASSIGGVEAFF TGTGCCAGTAGTATAGGCGGAGTTGAAGCTTTCTTT
TRBJ2-2 TRBV15 NA NA CATRTGGVSGELFF TGTGCCACCAGAACAGGGGGGGTGTCCGGGGAGCTGTTTTTT
TRBJ2-7 TRBV7-2 NA TRBD1 CASSQDRLKIYEQYF TGTGCCAGCAGCCAGGACAGGTTAAAAATCTACGAGCAGTACTTC
TRBJ1-1 TRBV19 NA TRBD1 CASSTGTGDVYTEAFF TGTGCCAGTAGTACCGGGACAGGGGATGTGTACACTGAAGCTTTCTTT
TRBJ2-4 TRBV19 once NA CASSPTDPGDIQYF TGTGCCAGTAGTCCTACGGACCCCGGGGACATTCAGTACTTC
TRBJ1-6 TRBV25-1 NA TRBD1 CASSEGAPGQGPLHF TGTGCCAGCAGTGAAGGAGCCCCCGGACAGGGACCCCTCCACTTT
TRBJ2-7 TRBV18 NA NA CASSPQDGSSYEQYF TGTGCCAGCTCACCCCAGGACGGGAGCTCCTACGAGCAGTACTTC
TRBJ1-5 TRBV19 NA NA CASSREGNSNQPQHF TGTGCCAGTAGTCGGGAGGGGAATAGCAATCAGCCCCAGCATTTT
TRBJ1-1 TRBV2 NA TRBD1 CASSESQQGGGEAFF TGTGCCAGCAGTGAATCCCAACAGGGGGGAGGTGAAGCTTTCTTT
TRBJ1-2 TRBV7-2 NA TRBD1 CASTLEGQIYGYTF TGTGCCAGCACCTTAGAGGGACAGATCTATGGCTACACCTTC
TRBJ1-2 TRBV4-1 NA TRBD1 CASSQDGQGRNYGYTF TGCGCCAGCAGCCAAGACGGACAGGGGCGAAACTATGGCTACACCTTC
TRBJ2-1 TRBV21-1 NA NA CASSKRLDYLPLLEQFF TGTGCCAGCAGCAAAAGACTTGACTACCTGCCCCTCCTTGAGCAGTTCTTC
TRBJ2-2 TRBV11-1 NA NA CASSLGQGHTGELFF TGTGCCAGCAGCTTAGGTCAGGGGCACACCGGGGAGCTGTTTTTT
TRBJ2-1 TRBV5-1 once NA CASSFPRGGNNEQFF TGCGCCAGCAGCTTCCCGAGGGGGGGTAATAATGAGCAGTTCTTC
TRBJ1-5 TRBV21-1 NA NA CAPRPGLQPQHF TGTGCCCCCCGACCCGGGTTACAGCCCCAGCATTTT
TRBJ1-2 TRBV28 NA NA CASSLPAGNYGYTF TGTGCCAGCAGTTTACCGGCAGGGAACTATGGCTACACCTTC
TRBJ2-2 TRBV9 NA NA CASSADGANTGELFF TGTGCCAGCAGCGCCGACGGCGCGAACACCGGGGAGCTGTTTTTT